These 8 T cell receptor beta chains came from one sample sequenced in a study of HIV-infected patients and healthy controls. Via MiXCR, TCRdb re-called the 5' RACE reads, giving one row per CDR3 protein. The top ten clones hold more than 1.2% of a sample with around 62,000 distinct CDR3 sequences, 15% to 20% of them seen once. Sequencing was performed on CD4+ T cells from blood. These receptors were taken from a human donor in good health.

This clonotype was recorded at least ten times. The chain has TRBV2 and TRBJ1-1; D is undetermined. V dropped 2 bases and J dropped 2 bases, with 9 bases sitting between them. Germline lookup yields CDR1 SNHLY and CDR2 FYNNEI. The CDR3 is 14 residues long. The CDR3 DNA is TGTGCCAGCAGTGAACAGGAAATTAACACTGAAGCTTTCTTT. It yields the protein CASSEQEINTEAFF. The entire variable domain, with the rest obtained from reference TRBV2 and TRBJ1-1, is as follows: EPEVTQTPSHQVTQMGQEVILRCVPISNHLYFYWYRQILGQKVEFLVSFYNNEISEKSEIFDDQFSVERPDGSNFTLKIRSTKLEDSAMYFCASSEQEINTEAFFGQGTRLTVV.

This clonotype showed up just a few times. The rearrangement links TRBV9 to TRBJ2-5; 9 positions agree with TRBD2. The CDR3 has 14 amino acids. Germline V gene lookup returns CDR1 SGDLS and CDR2 YYNGEE. V lost 2 bases to trimming and J lost 5 bases; unmatched junction nucleotides: 4. CDR3 region: CASSVSGGPETQYF. The CDR3 DNA is TGTGCCAGCAGCGTTAGCGGGGGACCTGAGACCCAGTACTTC.

The sample holds many counts of this clonotype. V is TRBV25-1 and J is TRBJ2-3, with 10 bases lining up with TRBD2. The CDR3 is 16 residues long. J gave up 3 bases and V 4 bases, and 7 bases lay outside the gene matches. The germline CDR1 and CDR2 sequences are MGHDK and SYGVNS. CDR3 residues: CASSGPSGGNTDTQYF. The CDR3 DNA follows: TGTGCCAGCAGTGGTCCTAGCGGGGGTAATACAGATACGCAGTATTTT.

This clonotype has more than one count but fewer than ten. The chain employs TRBV6-2 or TRBV6-3 and TRBJ1-2, with D unclear. CDR1 is MNHEY, CDR2 SVGEGT, per germline. V was cut by 4 bases and J by 7 bases, with 19 bases left in between. The length of the CDR3 is 15 residues. The CDR3 loop reads CASSFSGRGRSGYTF. The CDR3 DNA follows: TGTGCCAGCAGTTTTAGTGGTCGTGGAAGAAGTGGCTACACCTTC.

This clonotype was recorded a few times. This chain joins TRBV18 and TRBJ1-5; 10 bases are a match to TRBD1. V lost 6 bases and J lost 2; bases outside the gene matches: 16. Germline CDR1 is KGHSH and CDR2 is LQKENI. The CDR3 runs 19 residues. This CDR3 is CASSQFRTGGTLGNQPQHF. Here the CDR3 DNA reads TGTGCCAGCTCCCAATTCCGGACAGGGGGGACGTTGGGCAATCAGCCCCAGCATTTT. Filled out from reference TRBV18 and TRBJ1-5, the complete variable domain reads NAGVMQNPRHLVRRRGQEARLRCSPMKGHSHVYWYRQLPEEGLKFMVYLQKENIIDESGMPKERFSAEFPKEGPSILRIQQVVRGDSAAYFCASSQFRTGGTLGNQPQHFGDGTRLSIL.

There are many counts of this clonotype. The gene calls are TRBV7-6 and TRBJ1-3; D might be TRBD1 (5 bases). The CDR3 extends over 15 amino acids. V gave up 1 base and J gave up 2 bases, with 9 bases separating them. CDR1 is SGHVS and CDR2 is FNYEAQ in the germline V gene. The CDR3 nucleotides read TGTGCCAGCAGCTTAGGTGGGGGACCTGGAAACACCATATATTTT. It yields the protein CASSLGGGPGNTIYF.

The rearrangement joins TRBV29-1 to TRBJ1-1; the D is unclear. Trimming took 0 bases from V and 0 from J, leaving 11 bases between them. The germline V gene has CDR1 SQVTM and CDR2 ANQGSEA. The CDR3 has 15 amino acids. CDR3 coding DNA: TGCAGCGTTGAAGAGCGGCCGGCGATGAACACTGAAGCTTTCTTT. The encoded protein is CSVEERPAMNTEAFF.

This clonotype was found a few times. The genes are TRBV12-3 or TRBV12-4 and TRBJ2-3; D possibly corresponds to TRBD2 (5 bases). The CDR3 runs 12 residues. The V and J ends lost 6 bases and 4 bases respectively, with 8 bases between them. The CDR3 DNA reads as TGTGCCAGCAGCGGACTGTCAGATACGCAGTATTTT. This encodes CASSGLSDTQYF.